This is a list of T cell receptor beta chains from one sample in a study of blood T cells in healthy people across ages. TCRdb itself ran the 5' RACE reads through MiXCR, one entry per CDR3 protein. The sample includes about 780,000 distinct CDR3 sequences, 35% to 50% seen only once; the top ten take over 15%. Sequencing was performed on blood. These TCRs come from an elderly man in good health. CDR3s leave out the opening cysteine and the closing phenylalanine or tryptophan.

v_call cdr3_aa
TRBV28 DSRKTSGRHEQY
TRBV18 ASSPGRSGLF
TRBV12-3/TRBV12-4 ASRIAGGTYEQY
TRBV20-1 SARLAETQY
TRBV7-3 ASSPTVLSNEQY
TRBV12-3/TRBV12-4 ASTPSGTNNEQF
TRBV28 ASSFPDRGVYEQY
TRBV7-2 ASSLETINNEQF
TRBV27 ASTHSGWGNEQY
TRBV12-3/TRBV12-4 ASRPPRRGAGANVLT
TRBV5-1 ASSPQTAQETQY
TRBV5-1 ASSGTGTSGRGDEQY
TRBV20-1 SASTNQETQF
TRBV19 ASMETGALGNYGYT
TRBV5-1 ASSPADGGYEQY
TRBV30 AWGRADLSNQPQH
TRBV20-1 SAKDLPYEQY
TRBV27 ASSLFRGPYEQY
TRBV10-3 ASKIAGGPNEQF
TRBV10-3 AISRTEDYEQY
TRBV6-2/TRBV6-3 ASDSVGYEQY
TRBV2 ASIVMGETQY
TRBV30 AWVTGTAHQETQY
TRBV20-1 SAPIGTSGSPYNEQF
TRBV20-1 SAGEGSGYT
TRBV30 AWSEGRDTQY
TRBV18 ASSPTGEGYNEQF
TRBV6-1 ASSLGQGANEKLF
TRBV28 ASSLLSGNTEAF
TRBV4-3 ASSQDPAGGKADTQY
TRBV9 ASSVAGTLLTDTQY
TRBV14 ASSPRDISNQPQH
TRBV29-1 SAQATGAYEQY
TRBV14 ASSGSFTNKWYEQY
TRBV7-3 ASSFLAGGSDEQF
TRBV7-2 ASSLEVLAGVHNEQY